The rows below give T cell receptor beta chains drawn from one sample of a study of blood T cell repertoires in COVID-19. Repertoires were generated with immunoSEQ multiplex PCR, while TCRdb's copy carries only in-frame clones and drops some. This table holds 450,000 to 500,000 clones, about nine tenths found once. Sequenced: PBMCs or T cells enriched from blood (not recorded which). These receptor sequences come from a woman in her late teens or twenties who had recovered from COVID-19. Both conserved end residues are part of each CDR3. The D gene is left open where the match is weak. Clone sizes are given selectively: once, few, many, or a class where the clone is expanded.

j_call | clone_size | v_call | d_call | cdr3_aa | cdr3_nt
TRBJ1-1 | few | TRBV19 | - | CASSTTGFGRSAEAFF | TGTGCCAGTAGTACCACAGGGTTTGGGCGGTCTGCTGAAGCTTTCTTT
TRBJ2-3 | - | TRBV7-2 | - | CASSLPGDTQYF | TGTGCCAGCAGCTTACCGGGAGATACGCAGTATTTT
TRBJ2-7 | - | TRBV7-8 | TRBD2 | CASSLGLAGRMHEQYF | TGTGCCAGCAGTCTCGGACTAGCGGGAAGAATGCACGAGCAGTACTTC
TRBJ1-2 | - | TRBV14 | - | CASSPSQGYGYTF | TGTGCCAGCAGCCCAAGCCAGGGCTATGGCTACACCTTC
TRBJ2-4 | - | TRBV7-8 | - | CASSLGFRDLQYF | TGTGCCAGCAGCTTAGGATTTCGGGATTTACAGTACTTC
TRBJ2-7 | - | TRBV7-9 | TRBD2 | CASSLLAEDSYEQYF | TGTGCCAGCAGCTTACTAGCGGAGGACTCTTACGAGCAGTACTTC
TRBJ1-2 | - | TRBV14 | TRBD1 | CASSQLDPTGKANGYTF | TGTGCCAGCAGCCAGTTGGACCCGACAGGGAAGGCAAATGGCTACACCTTC
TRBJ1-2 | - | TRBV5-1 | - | CASSLEWVGTYGYTF | TGCGCCAGCAGCTTGGAATGGGTGGGCACCTATGGCTACACCTTC
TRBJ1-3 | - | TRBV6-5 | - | CASSRGSGNTIYF | TGTGCCAGCTCCCGCGGGTCTGGAAACACCATATATTTT
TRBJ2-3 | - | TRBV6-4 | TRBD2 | CASGRGGEDTQYF | TGTGCCAGCGGCCGGGGGGGCGAAGATACGCAGTATTTT
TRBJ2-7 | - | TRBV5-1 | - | CASTRTILEEGYEQYF | TGCGCCAGCACCCGAACGATTCTAGAGGAGGGTTACGAGCAGTACTTC
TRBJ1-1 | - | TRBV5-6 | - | CASSLFEGLGTEAFF | TGTGCCAGCAGCTTGTTCGAGGGCTTGGGGACTGAAGCTTTCTTT
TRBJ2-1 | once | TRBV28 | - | CASSLPEGNNEQFF | TGTGCCAGCAGTTTACCGGAGGGGAACAATGAGCAGTTCTTC
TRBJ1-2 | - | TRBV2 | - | CASTRLYGYTF | TGTGCCAGCACGCGGCTCTATGGCTACACCTTC
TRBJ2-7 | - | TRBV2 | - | CASDGSYEQYF | TGTGCCAGCGACGGGTCCTACGAGCAGTACTTC
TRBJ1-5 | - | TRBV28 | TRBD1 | CASRRQGAPNQPQHF | TGTGCCAGCAGGAGACAGGGGGCCCCAAATCAGCCCCAGCATTTT
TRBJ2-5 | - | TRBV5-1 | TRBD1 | CASSLQGAGETQYF | TGCGCCAGCAGCTTACAGGGGGCTGGAGAGACCCAGTACTTC
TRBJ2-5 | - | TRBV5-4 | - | CASSGEGRGETQYF | TGTGCCAGCAGCGGGGAGGGCAGGGGAGAGACCCAGTACTTC
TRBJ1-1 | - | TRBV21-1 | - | CASSKEVGGRTEAFF | TGTGCCAGCAGCAAAGAAGTCGGGGGGCGGACTGAAGCTTTCTTT
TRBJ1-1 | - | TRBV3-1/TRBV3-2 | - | CASSRGVNTEAFF | TGTGCCAGCAGCCGCGGGGTGAACACTGAAGCTTTCTTT
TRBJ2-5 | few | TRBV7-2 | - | CASSLAGGGETQYF | TGTGCCAGCAGCTTAGCGGGGGGTGGAGAGACCCAGTACTTC
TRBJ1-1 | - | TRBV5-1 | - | CASSLAGRRGNTEAFF | TGCGCCAGCAGCTTGGCCGGGCGGCGGGGGAACACTGAAGCTTTCTTT
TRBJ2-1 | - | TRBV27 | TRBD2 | CASSPRGGSNNEQFF | TGTGCCAGCAGTCCCCGGGGGGGGTCAAACAATGAGCAGTTCTTC
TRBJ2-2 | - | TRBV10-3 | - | CAISEYVLRDTGELFF | TGTGCCATCAGTGAGTACGTCCTTCGGGACACCGGGGAGCTGTTTTTT
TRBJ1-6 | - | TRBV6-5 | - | CASSPGFSYNSPLHF | TGTGCCAGCAGCCCCGGGTTCTCCTATAATTCACCCCTCCACTTT
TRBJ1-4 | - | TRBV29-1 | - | CSVGVLKEKLFF | TGCAGCGTTGGAGTATTGAAGGAAAAACTGTTTTTT
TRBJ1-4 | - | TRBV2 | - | CAGNRGSTNEKLFF | TGTGCCGGAAACCGGGGTTCAACTAATGAAAAACTGTTTTTT
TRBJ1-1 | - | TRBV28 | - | CASGVFGTEAFF | TGTGCCAGCGGTGTTTTCGGCACTGAAGCTTTCTTT
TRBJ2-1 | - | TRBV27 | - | CASSLSYYRTYNEQFF | TGTGCCAGCAGTTTATCGTATTACAGGACCTACAATGAGCAGTTCTTC
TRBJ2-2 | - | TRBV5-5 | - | CASSFIRGHTGELFF | TGTGCCAGCAGCTTTATTAGGGGCCACACCGGGGAGCTGTTTTTT
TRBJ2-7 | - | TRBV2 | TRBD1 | CAGRTGGYEQYF | TGTGCCGGTAGGACAGGGGGCTACGAGCAGTACTTC
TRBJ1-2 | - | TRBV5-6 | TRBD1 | CASSWGQGAQGYTF | TGTGCCAGCAGCTGGGGACAGGGGGCGCAGGGCTACACCTTC
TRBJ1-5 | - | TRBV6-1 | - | CASSEAGTSQPQHF | TGTGCCAGCAGTGAAGCAGGGACATCCCAGCCCCAGCATTTT
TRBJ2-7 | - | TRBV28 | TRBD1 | CASSLGGFAIGTGSPNSLYEQYF | TGTGCCAGCAGTTTAGGAGGATTTGCTATCGGGACAGGGAGTCCCAATTCCCTCTACGAGCAGTACTTC
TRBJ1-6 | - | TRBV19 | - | CASRGSGNSPLHF | TGTGCCAGTAGAGGGTCAGGGAATTCACCCCTCCACTTT
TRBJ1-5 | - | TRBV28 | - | CASSSRGHNQPQHF | TGTGCCAGCAGTTCTCGGGGTCACAATCAGCCCCAGCATTTT
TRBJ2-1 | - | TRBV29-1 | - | CSLGQIYNEQFF | TGCAGCTTAGGACAAATCTACAATGAGCAGTTCTTC
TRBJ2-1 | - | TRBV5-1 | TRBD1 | CASRPGTGGIEQFF | TGCGCCAGCCGACCCGGGACAGGGGGAATCGAGCAGTTCTTC
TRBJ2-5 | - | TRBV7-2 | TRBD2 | CASSSGLAGAHALQETQYF | TGTGCCAGCAGCTCCGGACTAGCGGGGGCCCATGCCTTGCAAGAGACCCAGTACTTC
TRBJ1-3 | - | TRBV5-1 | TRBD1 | CASSSGGGGGGNTIYF | TGCGCCAGCAGCTCAGGTGGAGGGGGCGGCGGAAACACCATATATTTT
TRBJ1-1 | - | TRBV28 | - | CASSLGGLATEAFF | TGTGCCAGCAGTTTAGGAGGACTTGCCACTGAAGCTTTCTTT
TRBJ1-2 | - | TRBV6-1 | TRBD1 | CASSEWTGTLNYGYTF | TGTGCCAGCAGTGAATGGACAGGGACCCTCAACTATGGCTACACCTTC
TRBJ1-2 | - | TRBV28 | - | CASSSPDGMEYGYTF | TGTGCCAGCAGTTCACCCGACGGGATGGAATATGGCTACACCTTC
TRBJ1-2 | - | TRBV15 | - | CATSRGGRNYGYTF | TGTGCCACCAGCAGAGGGGGCAGGAACTATGGCTACACCTTC
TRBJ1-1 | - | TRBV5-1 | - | CASSLGQDTEAFF | TGCGCCAGCAGCTTGGGTCAGGACACTGAAGCTTTCTTT
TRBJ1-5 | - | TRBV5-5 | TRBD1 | CASSLGGTVNQPQHF | TGTGCCAGCAGCCTGGGGGGGACAGTAAATCAGCCCCAGCATTTT
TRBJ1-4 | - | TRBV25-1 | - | CASSEYAREKLFF | TGTGCCAGCAGTGAATACGCCAGGGAAAAACTGTTTTTT
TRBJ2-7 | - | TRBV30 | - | CVWSVAGGYEQYF | TGTGTCTGGAGTGTAGCAGGAGGCTACGAGCAGTACTTC
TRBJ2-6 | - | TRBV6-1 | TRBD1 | CASSEGTGAGANVLTF | TGTGCCAGCAGTGAAGGGACAGGGGCTGGGGCCAACGTCCTGACTTTC
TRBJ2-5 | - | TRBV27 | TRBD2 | CASSGLAETSQETQYF | TGTGCCAGCAGTGGACTAGCGGAGACCTCCCAAGAGACCCAGTACTTC
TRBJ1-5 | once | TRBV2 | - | CASSEFIGNQPQHF | TGTGCCAGCAGTGAATTTATCGGGAATCAGCCCCAGCATTTT
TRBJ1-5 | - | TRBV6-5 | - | CASSLSPGGNQPQHF | TGTGCCAGCAGTTTGTCCCCGGGAGGGAATCAGCCCCAGCATTTT
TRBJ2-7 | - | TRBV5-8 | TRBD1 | CASSLAGTGPYEQYF | TGTGCCAGCAGCTTGGCCGGGACAGGCCCCTACGAGCAGTACTTC